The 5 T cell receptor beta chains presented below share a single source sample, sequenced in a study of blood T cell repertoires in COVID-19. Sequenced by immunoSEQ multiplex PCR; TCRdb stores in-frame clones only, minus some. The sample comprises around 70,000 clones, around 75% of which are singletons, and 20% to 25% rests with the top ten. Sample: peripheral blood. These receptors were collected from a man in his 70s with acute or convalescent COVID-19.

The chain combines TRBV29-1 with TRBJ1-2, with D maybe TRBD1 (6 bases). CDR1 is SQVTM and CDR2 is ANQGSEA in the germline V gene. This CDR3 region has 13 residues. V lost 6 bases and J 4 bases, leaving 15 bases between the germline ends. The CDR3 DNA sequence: TGCAGCGTCCTCCGGACAGCCACCTATGGCTACACCTTC. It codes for CSVLRTATYGYTF.

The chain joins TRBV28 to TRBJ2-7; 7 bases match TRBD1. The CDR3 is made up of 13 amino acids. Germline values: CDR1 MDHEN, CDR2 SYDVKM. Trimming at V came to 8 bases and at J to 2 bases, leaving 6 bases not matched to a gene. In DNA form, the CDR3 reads TGTGCCAGCCTCGGGACAGCGCCCTACGAGCAGTACTTC. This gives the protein CASLGTAPYEQYF.

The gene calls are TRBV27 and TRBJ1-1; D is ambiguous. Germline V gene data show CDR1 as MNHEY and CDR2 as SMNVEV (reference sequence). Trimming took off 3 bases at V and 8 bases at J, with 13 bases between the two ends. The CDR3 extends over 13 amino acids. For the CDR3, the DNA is TGTGCCAGCAGTTTCGTGTTCGCCCGGGAAGCTTTCTTT. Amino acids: CASSFVFAREAFF.

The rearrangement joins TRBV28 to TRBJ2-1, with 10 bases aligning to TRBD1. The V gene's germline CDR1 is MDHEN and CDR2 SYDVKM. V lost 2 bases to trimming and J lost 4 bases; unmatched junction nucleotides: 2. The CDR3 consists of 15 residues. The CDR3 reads CASSLGQGVYNEQFF. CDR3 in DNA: TGTGCCAGCAGTTTAGGACAGGGGGTTTACAATGAGCAGTTCTTC. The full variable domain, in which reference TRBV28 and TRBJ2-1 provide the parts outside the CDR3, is DVKVTQSSRYLVKRTGEKVFLECVQDMDHENMFWYRQDPGLGLRLIYFSYDVKMKEKGDIPEGYSVSREKKERFSLILESASTNQTSMYLCASSLGQGVYNEQFFGPGTRLTVL.

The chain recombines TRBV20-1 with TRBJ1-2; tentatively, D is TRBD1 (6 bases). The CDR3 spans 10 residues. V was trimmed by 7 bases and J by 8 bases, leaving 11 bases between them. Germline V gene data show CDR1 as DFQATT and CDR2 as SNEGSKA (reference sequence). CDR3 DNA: TGCAGTGGATACAGGGACGGCTACACCTTC. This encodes CSGYRDGYTF.